The sequence of this TCR beta chain was determined in a study of T cell responses to AZD1222 COVID-19 vaccine. Across the whole study: Pooling was applied to second doses at about 4 or about 12 weeks. Whole-study results and caveats: Spike-specific TCR breadth and depth grew following two AZD1222 doses. Donors were mostly white British, more females; clonal diversity possibly underestimated. Repertoire sampling happened only post peak T cell response.

Profiled with immunoSEQ multiplex PCR; TCRdb holds only in-frame clones, not every one. Of about 140,000 clones listed, 89% are singletons. Points on this clone: What it binds is not known.

The TCR comes from an adult in good health. This specimen consisted of peripheral blood, obtained on day 0 of AZD1222 vaccination.

As DNA, the CDR3 is TGTGCCATCAGTGAGCGGGGACAGGGAGGGGAAAAACTGTTTTTT. It specifies CAISERGQGGEKLFF. The chain employs TRBV10-3 and TRBJ1-4, with 9 bases lining up with TRBD1. This CDR3 region has 15 residues. The ends lost 2 bases at V and 8 bases at J; junction bases unmatched: 6. Germline values: CDR1 ENHRY, CDR2 SYGVKD.